The 10 T cell receptor beta chains given below trace back to one sample, sequenced in a study of T cells in tuberculosis (dated by TCRdb to the late 2010s). Preparation of the library involved the immunoSEQ multiplex PCR assay. TCRdb mirrors the immuneACCESS table, restricted to in-frame sequences. Some clones are absent from its copies; in checked studies, under half trace to an unresolved V gene, and the reason for the others is unknown. This sample gives 35,000 to 40,000 clones in total; about 94% of them show up just once. The ten largest clones represent 9% to 14% of the sample. The material sequenced was PBMCs. The source is a donor aged 5-35 years with latent tuberculosis or without tuberculosis infection. Some clones in this sample may be carry-over from other donors' samples.

The gene calls are TRBV10-3 and TRBJ2-7; D perhaps matches TRBD1 (9 bases). This CDR3 spans 17 amino acids. Germline lookup yields CDR1 ENHRY and CDR2 SYGVKD. The V gene lost 2 bases and the J gene lost 4 bases, with 21 bases spanning the gap. CDR3 nucleotides: TGTGCCATCAGTGAGCTCGGGAGGGGACAGGGACCGTACGAGCAGTACTTC. Amino acids: CAISELGRGQGPYEQYF.

This sequence joins TRBV13 and TRBJ1-6, with 7 nucleotides matching TRBD1. This CDR3 spans 15 amino acids. The V and J ends lost 5 bases and 8 bases, in that order; junction bases with no gene match: 9. Per the germline V gene, CDR1 is PRHDT and CDR2 is FYEKMQ (reference sequence). CDR3 loop: CASSEPTGRHSPLHF. The DNA for the CDR3 is TGTGCCAGCAGCGAACCGACAGGGAGGCATTCACCCCTCCACTTT. Complete variable domain (other parts from reference TRBV13 and TRBJ1-6): AAGVIQSPRHLIKEKRETATLKCYPIPRHDTVYWYQQGPGQDPQFLISFYEKMQSDKGSIPDRFSAQQFSDYHSELNMSSLELGDSALYFCASSEPTGRHSPLHFGNGTRLTVT.

The chain uses TRBV18 and TRBJ2-1; no firm D call. Germline V lookup: CDR1 KGHSH, CDR2 LQKENI. This CDR3 spans 16 amino acids. V shed 0 bases and J shed 0 bases, with 9 bases lying between them. The CDR3 loop is CASSPPDWSSYNEQFF. The CDR3 DNA reads as TGTGCCAGCTCACCACCAGACTGGAGCTCCTACAATGAGCAGTTCTTC.

The chain is built from TRBV29-1 and TRBJ2-5; 10 nucleotides line up with TRBD1. The germline V gene has CDR1 SQVTM and CDR2 ANQGSEA. V dropped 7 bases and J dropped 3; count of bases not matched to a gene: 5. The CDR3 spans 13 residues. The CDR3, as DNA: TGCAGCGGCAAGGGACAGGGGAAAGAGACCCAGTACTTC. Its protein product is CSGKGQGKETQYF.

The chain links TRBV30 to TRBJ1-1, with D perhaps matching TRBD1 (5 bases). The ends were cut back, 1 base at V and 9 bases at J, with 12 bases in the middle. The germline V gene encodes CDR1 GTSNPN and CDR2 SVGIG (reference sequence). CDR3 length equals 12 residues. CDR3 DNA sequence: TGTGCCTGGAGTGGCGTAACAGGAAAAGCTTTCTTT. It yields the protein CAWSGVTGKAFF.

The chain employs TRBV2 and TRBJ2-1; TRBD1 matches 7 bases. The V segment lost 6 bases and the J segment 9 bases; nucleotides outside the gene matches: 11. The CDR3 sequence is 14 residues long. The V gene's germline CDR1 is SNHLY and CDR2 FYNNEI. CDR3 sequence: CASRNSRQGGEQFF. In nucleotides, the CDR3 is TGTGCCAGCAGAAACTCCCGACAGGGCGGTGAGCAGTTCTTC.

The chain carries TRBV5-4 and TRBJ2-7; TRBD2 is a possible D gene (7 bases). Trimming shortened V by 3 bases and J by 2 bases, and 18 bases separated the two germline ends. CDR3 length: 16 amino acids. The V gene's germline CDR1 is SGHNT and CDR2 YYREEE (reference sequence). CDR3 sequence: CASSSGGGGLTYEQYF. CDR3 nucleotide sequence: TGTGCCAGCAGCTCCGGGGGAGGGGGGCTTACCTACGAGCAGTACTTC.

V gene TRBV4-3 combines with J gene TRBJ1-2, with D maybe TRBD1 (6 bases). Germline lookup yields CDR1 LGHNA and CDR2 YSLEER. V gave up 2 bases and J gave up 8 bases, with 27 bases separating them. The CDR3 length is 18 residues. The CDR3: CASSQQTGTTGNTEGYTF. Here the CDR3 DNA reads TGCGCCAGCAGCCAACAAACCGGGACAACCGGTAACACAGAAGGCTACACCTTC.

V is TRBV5-4 and J is TRBJ2-1, with 9 bases identical to TRBD1. The CDR3 is 16 residues long. Trimming cost V 4 bases and J 8 bases; bases outside gene matches: 13. CDR1 is SGHNT and CDR2 is YYREEE in the germline V gene (reference sequence). As DNA, the CDR3 is TGTGCCAGCAGCCCGGACCCGGACAGGGGTTTTGATGAGCAGTTCTTC. Protein sequence: CASSPDPDRGFDEQFF.

This chain connects TRBV5-6 to TRBJ1-2; 10 bases align to TRBD1. Germline V gene lookup returns CDR1 SGHDT and CDR2 YYEEEE. This CDR3 region has 17 residues. The V gene end was trimmed by 6 bases and the J gene end by 7 bases; junction bases not matched to a gene: 18. CDR3 loop: CASNPTGTGVQSFGYTF. Written as DNA, the CDR3 is TGTGCCAGCAATCCGACGGGGACAGGGGTTCAGTCGTTTGGCTACACCTTC.